The sequence of this T cell receptor beta chain was determined in a study of T-cell reconstitution after alpha-beta-depleted transplantation in children. Unique molecular identifiers were built into the TCRbeta library. TCRdb redid the calling of the PCR reads with MiXCR, one entry per CDR3 protein. The table has roughly 420,000 distinct CDR3 sequences, 15% to 20% seen once. V shed 2 bases and J shed 1 base, with 17 bases lying between them. The CDR3 spans 17 residues. Points from the study as a whole: Two months or so post-transplant, alpha-beta T cells reportedly derived from several hundred expanded graft clones. Surviving thymic progenitors and recipient T cells were the source of high TCRbeta diversity at day 60 in some patients. Hyperexpanded clones declined; after one year, newly produced T cells mostly supplied diversity.

As regards this clonotype: Its antigen is currently unknown.

The chain recombines TRBV12-3 or TRBV12-4 with TRBJ2-5; tentatively, D is TRBD2 (7 bases). This material consisted of PBMCs, mostly from graft donor cells, taken 360 days after TCRalphabeta/CD19-depleted stem cell transplant. The clonotype was recovered from a boy under three years old who had a stem cell transplant for Wiskott-Aldrich syndrome, so the T cells may come from the graft donor. The CDR3 loop reads CASSLHMGGAFQETQYF. CDR3 in DNA: TGTGCCAGCAGTTTACATATGGGGGGGGCCTTCCAAGAGACCCAGTACTTC.